What follows are 8 T cell receptor beta chains derived from one specimen sequenced in a study of T cells in Graves' hyperthyroidism and ophthalmopathy. The TCR beta CDR3 regions underwent amplification using RNA transcripts as the source. The primer set for the first-round RT-PCR of the TCR CDR3 was HTBI. TCRdb recomputed calls from the multiplex PCR reads with MiXCR, one row per CDR3 protein. The sample includes hundreds of thousands of distinct CDR3 sequences, around 22% of them seen just once. The specimen sequenced was blood. The receptors were gathered from a woman under 40 with Graves' ophthalmopathy.

The sample holds many counts of this clonotype. This sequence joins TRBV11-1 and TRBJ1-2; D gene unclear. The CDR3 is made up of 14 amino acids. V shed 5 bases and J shed 8 bases, with 18 bases lying between them. Germline-derived CDR1 and CDR2 are SGHAT and FQDESV (reference sequence). The CDR3 DNA is TGTGCCAGCAGCCAGACGACGGAGCCCGGGGGCTACACCTTC. It codes for CASSQTTEPGGYTF.

In its sample, this clonotype was seen many times. V gene TRBV6-5 combines with J gene TRBJ2-2; D tentatively reads TRBD1 or TRBD2 (6 bases each). CDR3 length: 15 residues. Germline CDR1 reads MNHEY; CDR2 reads SVGAGI. Trimming removed 4 bases at V and 7 bases at J, with 16 bases between. CDR3 sequence reads: CASSWEERGDGELFF. CDR3 bases: TGTGCCAGCAGTTGGGAGGAGAGGGGGGACGGGGAGCTGTTTTTT.

As to this clonotype: The germline gene is not matched at one end of the junction; a read error may be the cause. The gene calls are TRBV27 and TRBJ2-7, with D perhaps TRBD2 (6 bases). The CDR3 sequence is 12 residues long. CDR1 and CDR2 (germline): MNHEY, SMNVEV (reference sequence). The CDR3 sequence is CASTTDYYEQYF. Written as DNA, the CDR3 is TGTGCTAGCACCACGGACTATTACGAGCAGTACTTC.

J is TRBJ1-2 and V is TRBV12-3 or TRBV12-4, with a weak D call TRBD1 (5 bases). The CDR3 is 13 amino acids. V was shortened by 10 bases and J by 1 base, with 13 bases between the two germline ends. The CDR3 nucleotides are TGTGCCACCAGACGAGACAGTAACTATGGCTACACCTTC. Translation gives CATRRDSNYGYTF.

This chain joins TRBV6-1 and TRBJ1-2; D uncertain. V was trimmed by 4 bases and J by 8 bases, leaving 17 bases between them. This CDR3 spans 14 amino acids. CDR1 MNHNS and CDR2 SASEGT come from the germline V gene. CDR3 in amino acids: CASSVEQTVMGYTF. In DNA form, the CDR3 reads TGTGCCAGCAGTGTTGAACAGACCGTAATGGGCTACACCTTC.

The sample holds many counts of this clonotype. The V and J genes are TRBV3-1 and TRBJ1-2; 8 nucleotides agree with TRBD1. The CDR3 loop spans 14 amino acids. Losses at the gene ends were 3 bases for V and 4 bases for J; bases not matched to a gene: 4. Per the germline V gene, CDR1 is LGHDT and CDR2 is YNNKEL (reference sequence). CDR3 in amino acids: CASSHQDRVYGYTF. For the CDR3, the DNA is TGTGCCAGCAGCCATCAGGACAGGGTCTATGGCTACACCTTC.

This clonotype was observed at least ten times. V and J are TRBV6-2 or TRBV6-3 and TRBJ1-2; D call uncertain. V was shortened by 5 bases and J by 8 bases, with 9 bases between the two germline ends. CDR1 is MNHEY and CDR2 is SVGEGT in the germline V gene. There are 11 residues in the CDR3. CDR3 sequence reads: CASSQARGYTF. DNA for the CDR3: TGTGCCAGCAGTCAGGCTCGGGGCTACACCTTC.

This clonotype was seen many times. This rearrangement joins TRBV29-1 to TRBJ1-5; weak D call: TRBD1 (5 bases). Germline loops: CDR1 SQVTM, CDR2 ANQGSEA. V was trimmed by 4 bases and J by 3 bases, leaving 10 bases between them. The CDR3 sequence is 13 residues long. CDR3 nucleotide sequence: TGCAGCGTTGGGGGAGGGGACAATCAGCCCCAGCATTTT. This encodes CSVGGGDNQPQHF.